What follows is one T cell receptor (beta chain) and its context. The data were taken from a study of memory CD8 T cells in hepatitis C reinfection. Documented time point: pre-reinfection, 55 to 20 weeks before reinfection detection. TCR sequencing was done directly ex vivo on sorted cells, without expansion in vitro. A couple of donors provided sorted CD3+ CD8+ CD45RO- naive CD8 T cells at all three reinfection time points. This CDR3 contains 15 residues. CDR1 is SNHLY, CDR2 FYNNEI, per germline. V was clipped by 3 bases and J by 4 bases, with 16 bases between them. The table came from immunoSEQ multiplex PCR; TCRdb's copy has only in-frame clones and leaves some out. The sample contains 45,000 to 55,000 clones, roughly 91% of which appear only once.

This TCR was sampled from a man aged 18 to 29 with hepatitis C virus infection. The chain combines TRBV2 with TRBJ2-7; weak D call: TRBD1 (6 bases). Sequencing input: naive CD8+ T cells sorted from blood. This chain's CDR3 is CASSEGVGAAYEQYV. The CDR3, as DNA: TGTGCCAGCAGTGAGGGAGTGGGGGCTGCGTACGAGCAGTACGTC.